This record covers a single T cell receptor beta chain. This clonotype was counted between two and nine times. The antigen this receptor binds is unknown. Per-nucleotide qualities are absent, and no much larger clonotype sits a single base away. A patient counted as having stable Graves' hyperthyroidism if no progression to ophthalmopathy occurred over 18 months of follow-up. Hyperthyroidism patients were newly diagnosed, had a disease duration of under 2 months, and were aged 18 to 65 years. Patients with uncontrolled infections, other autoimmune diseases, pregnancy or lactation were excluded. Diagnoses were established on the basis of clinical symptoms, serum thyroxine and TRAb, thyroid ultrasound, and orbital computed tomography. PBMCs were isolated from 7.5 to 10 ml of fresh peripheral blood by Ficoll-Paque density gradient centrifugation. Trizol reagent was used to extract total RNA, and RNA quality was then checked on an Agilent 2100 Bioanalyzer.

The source of the sample is a study of T cells in Graves' hyperthyroidism and ophthalmopathy (dated by TCRdb to the late 2010s). Study-level background: Peripheral blood samples were taken at the time of initial diagnosis, prior to any treatment. A discovery cohort of about a hundred patients, about 44 with Graves' ophthalmopathy and about 60 with stable Graves' hyperthyroidism, was used to find distinguishing TCR V-J signatures. After blood sampling, hyperthyroidism patients were treated with methimazole at a starting dose of 30 mg daily, and ophthalmopathy patients were treated with high-dose intravenous methylprednisolone. Prospective prediction of ophthalmopathy was tested in an independent validation cohort consisting of 18 to 20 hyperthyroidism patients and over 15 patients who later progressed to ophthalmopathy. Thyroid tissue and blood T-cell repertoires from six Graves' hyperthyroidism patients were also compared in the study. The 90 or so discovery patients were randomly split 7:3 into training and test sets. TCR Vbeta CDR3 sequencing of approximately 140 peripheral blood samples (under 45 ophthalmopathy, approximately 80 hyperthyroidism and about 17 progressor patients) is reported in the paper. Findings and caveats that apply to the study as a whole: In validation, progression to ophthalmopathy was predicted by the model with more than 65% sensitivity and 72.22% specificity, a median of about 6 months before onset. Sample size was not statistically predetermined, and blinding of investigators to group allocation was not performed. Most expanded thyroid clonotypes (frequency above 0.001) were also detected in blood, a finding suggesting that blood repertoires may reflect thyroid immune responses. A 13 V-J signature model separated ophthalmopathy from stable hyperthyroidism, with about 90% sensitivity and roughly 81% specificity in cross-validation and 80%/75% in testing.

TCR beta CDR3 regions were amplified from RNA transcripts. For the first round of RT-PCR on the TCR CDR3, the HTBI primer set was used together with the Qiagen OneStep RT-PCR kit. A second multiplex PCR round built the libraries, followed by size selection and purification. The libraries were sequenced on an Illumina HiSeq2000 using paired-end 100 bp reads. Concerning the study's data processing: SOAPnuke was used to process the raw data, with reads discarded if the reads contained adapters or uncalled bases, had a mean Phred below 15, or lacked an exact constant-primer or identifier match. COPE v1.2.5 was used to merge high-quality paired reads, and clonotypes were defined as unique nucleotide sequences. MiTCR v1.1 was used to align clonotypes to the IMGT TRBV, TRBD and TRBJ reference segments. Analysis was restricted to V-J combinations with a frequency above 0.0001, which covered approximately 99% of repertoires. The TCS score was defined as the ratio of F50 (clonal expansion) to E x V (chaos), calculated using BLOSUM62-based TCRdist between CDR3 peptides within each V-J. Welch's t-statistics and random forest reduced roughly 530 V-J features to 10 to 15, which were used in a naive Bayes classifier (R e1071). The public reads were run again by TCRdb, first through fastp at Q25 and then through MiXCR, and only productive beta chains were kept. Entries that share a CDR3 protein sequence are merged under the most common genes and DNA. These V and J calls rely on TCRdb rather than the paper's analysis. The sample table lists a few hundred thousand distinct CDR3 sequences, 14% of them with a count of one. Over 11% of the sample rests with the top ten.

At the junction V is shortened by 2 bases and J by 4 bases, with 11 bases in between. The germline V gene supplies CDR1 MDHEN and CDR2 SYDVKM. Including cysteine and phenylalanine, the CDR3 has 14 amino acids. The kept DNA is CDR3 alone, 42 bases in frame from the first base. The chain is made from TRBV28 and TRBJ1-2; TRBD1 is a weak D gene call, 6 bases matching. The sequencing input was blood. This receptor was identified in a woman aged 40 to 50 with Graves' hyperthyroidism. CDR3 reads: CASSLEGGIYGYTF. The nucleotides read TGTGCCAGCAGTTTAGAAGGGGGGATCTATGGCTACACCTTC.